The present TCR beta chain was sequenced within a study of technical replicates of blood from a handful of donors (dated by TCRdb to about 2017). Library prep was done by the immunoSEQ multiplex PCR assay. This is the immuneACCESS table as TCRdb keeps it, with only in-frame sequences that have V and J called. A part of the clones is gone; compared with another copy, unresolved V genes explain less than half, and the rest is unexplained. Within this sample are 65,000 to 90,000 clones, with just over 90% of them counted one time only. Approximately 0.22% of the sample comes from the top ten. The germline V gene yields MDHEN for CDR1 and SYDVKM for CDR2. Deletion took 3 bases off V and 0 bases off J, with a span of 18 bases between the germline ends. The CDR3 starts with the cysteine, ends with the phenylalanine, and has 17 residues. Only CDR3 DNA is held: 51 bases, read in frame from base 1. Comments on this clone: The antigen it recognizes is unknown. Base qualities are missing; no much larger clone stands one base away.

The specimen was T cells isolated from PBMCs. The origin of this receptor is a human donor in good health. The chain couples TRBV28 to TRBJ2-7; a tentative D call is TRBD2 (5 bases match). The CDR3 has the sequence CASSLEDATPSSYEQYF. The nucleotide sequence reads TGTGCCAGCAGTTTGGAGGACGCCACCCCGAGCTCCTACGAGCAGTACTTC.